The 24 T cell receptor beta chains presented below share a single source sample, sequenced in a study of blood T cell repertoires in COVID-19. Profiled with immunoSEQ multiplex PCR; TCRdb holds only in-frame clones, not every one. In the table there are 150,000 to 200,000 clones, 85% to 95% of which are singletons. Sequencing was performed on peripheral blood. These receptors all come from an older woman with COVID-19, enrolled during active disease.

V usage is TRBV5-1 and J usage is TRBJ1-1; TRBD1 matches at 12 bases. With 0 bases clipped from V and 5 bases from J, the junction kept 14 bases outside the gene matches. Germline values: CDR1 SGHRS, CDR2 YFSETQ. The CDR3 has 19 amino acids. This CDR3 reads CASSLDGTGGISSRTEAFF. The CDR3 DNA follows: TGCGCCAGCAGCTTGGACGGGACAGGGGGCATATCGAGTAGGACTGAAGCTTTCTTT.

The chain has TRBV5-1 and TRBJ1-2; 7 bases are shared with TRBD1. The ends lost 1 base at V and 3 bases at J; junction bases unmatched: 3. Germline V lookup: CDR1 SGHRS, CDR2 YFSETQ. This CDR3 has 14 amino acids. In DNA, the CDR3 is TGCGCCAGCAGCTTGCCCGGGACAGACTATGGCTACACCTTC. Residues: CASSLPGTDYGYTF. The full variable domain, rest sourced from reference TRBV5-1 and TRBJ1-2, is KAGVTQTPRYLIKTRGQQVTLSCSPISGHRSVSWYQQTPGQGLQFLFEYFSETQRNKGNFPGRFSGRQFSNSRSEMNVSTLELGDSALYLCASSLPGTDYGYTFGSGTRLTVV.

The CDR3, as DNA: TGTGCCAGCAGCCGAACAGCGGTCGATGGCTACACCTTC. Translation gives CASSRTAVDGYTF. The chain couples TRBV5-8 to TRBJ1-2; D remains ambiguous. The CDR3 loop spans 13 amino acids. Germline V gives CDR1 SGHTS, CDR2 YDEGEE. Trimming cost V 4 bases and J 6 bases, with 13 bases left between them. The full variable domain, rest sourced from reference TRBV5-8 and TRBJ1-2, is EAGVTQSPTHLIKTRGQQATLRCSPISGHTSVYWYQQALGLGLQFLLWYDEGEERNRGNFPPRFSGRQFPNYSSELNVNALELEDSALYLCASSRTAVDGYTFGSGTRLTVV.

The chain is built from TRBV6-5 and TRBJ1-1, with D perhaps TRBD1 (5 bases). The CDR3 runs 14 residues. Germline assignment: CDR1 MNHEY and CDR2 SVGAGI. Trimming stripped 9 bases from V and 1 base from J, with 15 bases between. CDR3 sequence (DNA): TGTGCCAGTTACGGGGGGAGGGGGAACACTGAAGCTTTCTTT. It yields the protein CASYGGRGNTEAFF.

This chain links TRBV7-9 with TRBJ2-3; maybe TRBD1 (6 bases). CDR3 length equals 14 residues. The V gene lost 3 bases and the J gene lost 1 base, with 8 bases spanning the gap. CDR1 is SEHNR, CDR2 FQNEAQ, per germline (reference sequence). CDR3 loop: CASSLGHRTDTQYF. CDR3 nucleotide sequence: TGTGCCAGCAGCTTGGGACACCGCACAGATACGCAGTATTTT. The whole variable domain, remainder taken from reference TRBV7-9 and TRBJ2-3, is DTGVSQNPRHKITKRGQNVTFRCDPISEHNRLYWYRQTLGQGPEFLTYFQNEAQLEKSRLLSDRFSAERPKGSFSTLEIQRTEQGDSAMYLCASSLGHRTDTQYFGPGTRLTVL.

The CDR3 DNA is TGTGCCAGCAGCTTATTCGGCGGAACCACAGATACGCAGTATTTT. Translating gives CASSLFGGTTDTQYF. The rearrangement joins TRBV11-3 to TRBJ2-3; no clear D gene. Germline V lookup: CDR1 SGHNT, CDR2 YENEEA. The CDR3 runs 15 residues. V lost 2 bases to trimming and J lost 2 bases, with 11 bases between them.

The rearrangement links TRBV6-5 to TRBJ2-2; D remains ambiguous. V lost 6 bases and J lost 6, with 11 bases in between. This CDR3 is built from 13 residues. CDR1 is MNHEY, CDR2 SVGAGI, per germline. The CDR3 is CASSPLGAGELFF. The CDR3 bases are TGTGCCAGCAGCCCGCTGGGCGCCGGGGAGCTGTTTTTT.

The V and J genes are TRBV5-1 and TRBJ2-7; the D gene is possibly TRBD1 (5 bases). The germline gives CDR1 SGHRS, CDR2 YFSETQ. Trimming left V 2 bases short and J 2 bases short, with 17 bases between. The CDR3 spans 16 residues. The CDR3 reads CASSFGQTTLPYEQYF. The CDR3 coding sequence is TGCGCCAGCAGCTTTGGACAAACAACCCTTCCCTACGAGCAGTACTTC.

This chain links TRBV23-1 with TRBJ1-4, with D possibly TRBD1 on 5 matching bases. TRBV23-1 is designated an ORF whose function remains uncertain. The V and J ends lost 8 bases and 3 bases respectively, with 13 bases between them. The CDR3 length is 14 residues. Here the CDR3 DNA reads TGCGCCAGCGTAAAAGGGACTCCTAATGAAAAACTGTTTTTT. Translated: CASVKGTPNEKLFF.

The rearrangement uses TRBV6-1 and TRBJ2-7; 7 nucleotides align to TRBD1. CDR1 and CDR2 (germline): MNHNS, SASEGT. J gave up 2 bases and V 1 base, and 5 bases lay outside the gene matches. The length of the CDR3 is 15 residues. Written as DNA, the CDR3 is TGTGCCAGCAGTGAAGTTATCGGACAGGCCTACGAGCAGTACTTC. Encoded protein: CASSEVIGQAYEQYF.

The chain joins TRBV7-8 to TRBJ2-3, with D possibly TRBD2 on 6 matching bases. Trimming pared 1 base from V and 9 bases from J, leaving 11 bases between. CDR1 is SGHVS, CDR2 FQNEAQ, per germline. This CDR3 contains 13 residues. CDR3 sequence: CASSLEEGLTQYF. As DNA, the CDR3 is TGTGCCAGCAGCTTAGAGGAGGGACTGACGCAGTATTTT.

The chain is built from TRBV29-1 and TRBJ1-1, with 7 bases matching TRBD1. With V trimmed by 5 bases and J by 0 bases, 9 bases remained unmatched. The CDR3 sequence is 15 residues long. In germline, CDR1 is SQVTM, CDR2 ANQGSEA. The CDR3 sequence is CSVSDPGQMNTEAFF. CDR3 sequence (DNA): TGCAGCGTTTCAGACCCGGGACAGATGAACACTGAAGCTTTCTTT.

This chain links TRBV6-2 or TRBV6-3 with TRBJ1-5; 7 nucleotides agree with TRBD1. The CDR3 totals 14 residues. Germline CDR1 reads MNHEY; CDR2 reads SVGEGT. The junction had 7 bases not matched to a gene; V was cut back by 5 bases and J by 6 bases. This CDR3 reads CASSPDREGQPQHF. In DNA, the CDR3 is TGTGCCAGCAGTCCCGACAGGGAAGGTCAGCCCCAGCATTTT.

The chain couples TRBV6-1 to TRBJ2-1; 7 nucleotides match TRBD2. Germline CDR1 and CDR2: MNHNS and SASEGT. CDR3 length: 18 residues. The V segment lost 0 bases and the J segment 1 base; nucleotides outside the gene matches: 9. The CDR3 sequence is CASSEADWLAASYNEQFF. In nucleotides, the CDR3 is TGTGCCAGCAGTGAAGCCGATTGGCTAGCGGCTTCCTACAATGAGCAGTTCTTC.

The V call is TRBV28, the J call TRBJ1-2; 10 bases map to TRBD1. This CDR3 spans 18 amino acids. V was clipped by 6 bases and J by 4 bases; unmatched bases: 17. The germline V gene has CDR1 MDHEN and CDR2 SYDVKM. Written as DNA, the CDR3 is TGTGCCAGCAGGCGGACCGGGACAGGGGTCGGCTCGGTCTATGGCTACACCTTC. This codes for CASRRTGTGVGSVYGYTF.

The rearrangement joins TRBV5-1 to TRBJ1-1, with TRBD1 identical over 10 bases. CDR3 length: 15 amino acids. Germline CDR1 SGHRS, CDR2 YFSETQ. Germline trimming cut 5 bases from V and 0 bases from J; bases unmatched to any gene: 4. CDR3 region: CASRQDRGLNTEAFF. CDR3 sequence (DNA): TGCGCCAGCAGACAAGACAGGGGGCTGAACACTGAAGCTTTCTTT.

The chain combines TRBV4-3 with TRBJ1-2; 12 bases map to TRBD1. The germline V gene encodes CDR1 LGHNA and CDR2 YSLEER. The CDR3 has 15 residues. The V and J ends lost 3 bases and 2 bases, in that order; junction bases with no gene match: 1. CDR3 in DNA: TGCGCCAGCAGCCAGGGGACAGGGGGCAACTATGGCTACACCTTC. Translated, it gives CASSQGTGGNYGYTF.

This rearrangement joins TRBV24-1 to TRBJ2-2; 10 nucleotides match TRBD1. From germline, CDR1 is KGHDR and CDR2 SFDVKD. The CDR3 length is 16 residues. V trimming: 6 bases; J trimming: 3 bases; junction bases outside the gene matches: 6. CDR3 residues: CATSPTGGSHTGELFF. DNA of the CDR3: TGTGCCACCAGTCCGACAGGGGGCTCGCACACCGGGGAGCTGTTTTTT.

The rearrangement joins TRBV5-1 to TRBJ2-1, with a weak D call TRBD1 (6 bases). V gave up 4 bases and J gave up 2 bases, with 13 bases separating them. Per the germline V gene, CDR1 is SGHRS and CDR2 is YFSETQ. The CDR3 totals 15 residues. DNA of the CDR3: TGCGCCAGCAGCCCAACAGGGCGGGCCTACAATGAGCAGTTCTTC. Amino acid sequence: CASSPTGRAYNEQFF. Based on the CDR3 plus reference TRBV5-1 and TRBJ2-1, the full variable domain is KAGVTQTPRYLIKTRGQQVTLSCSPISGHRSVSWYQQTPGQGLQFLFEYFSETQRNKGNFPGRFSGRQFSNSRSEMNVSTLELGDSALYLCASSPTGRAYNEQFFGPGTRLTVL.

The chain joins TRBV7-9 to TRBJ1-1; D unclear. Trimming left V 2 bases short and J 7 bases short, with 11 bases between. CDR3 size: 13 residues. Looked up from germline, CDR1 is SEHNR and CDR2 is FQNEAQ (reference sequence). CDR3 nucleotides: TGTGCCAGCAGCTTATCTTGGGCAGTTGAAGCTTTCTTT. Protein sequence: CASSLSWAVEAFF.

The CDR3 region has the DNA TGTGCCAGCAGCTTGATGTTCGACATCTCCTCTGGAAACACCATATATTTT. Encoded protein: CASSLMFDISSGNTIYF. The chain uses TRBV5-8 and TRBJ1-3, with no clear D. The CDR3 consists of 17 residues. V lost 1 base to trimming and J lost 0 bases, with 14 bases between them. Germline lookup yields CDR1 SGHTS and CDR2 YDEGEE.

The chain couples TRBV2 to TRBJ1-2, with TRBD1 matching over 10 bases. The CDR3 spans 14 residues. CDR1 and CDR2 from the germline V gene are SNHLY and FYNNEI. Trimming at V came to 4 bases and at J to 8 bases, leaving 7 bases not matched to a gene. In DNA form, the CDR3 reads TGTGCCAGCAGTGGAGGGACAGGGGTTAAAGGCTACACCTTC. It yields the protein CASSGGTGVKGYTF.

The rearrangement uses TRBV27 and TRBJ2-3; a weak D match, TRBD2 (6 bases). CDR1 and CDR2 from the germline V gene are MNHEY and SMNVEV (reference sequence). V lost 4 bases and J lost 4, with 21 bases in between. This CDR3 comprises 17 residues. The CDR3 nucleotides read TGTGCCAGCAGTTCCCCGACTAGTTCGCTACGTCCAGATACGCAGTATTTT. Protein sequence: CASSSPTSSLRPDTQYF.

The CDR3 DNA is TGTGCCACCAGCAGAGGCGTGAATCAGCCCCAGCATTTT. Encoded protein: CATSRGVNQPQHF. This chain connects TRBV15 to TRBJ1-5, with D hard to call. The CDR3 contains 13 residues. Germline V CDR1 and CDR2: LNHNV, YYDKDF (reference sequence). The V end was cut by 1 base, the J end by 4 bases, with 5 bases between.